This TCR beta chain was recovered during a study of T-cell memory formation after mild COVID-19. Notes on the study in general: Of the contracting clones, CD4+ ones lay mainly in CM and EM, and CD8+ ones in EMRA.

This clonotype turned up a few times. Its antigen is currently unknown. TCRdb used MiXCR to reprocess the 5' RACE reads, holding one entry per CDR3 protein. The repertoire has 450,000 to 650,000 distinct CDR3 sequences, roughly 17% of them found once; the top ten carry approximately 12%. Germline trimming cut 6 bases from V and 0 bases from J; bases unmatched to any gene: 5. This CDR3 is built from 15 residues. Germline V gene lookup returns CDR1 LNHDA and CDR2 SQIVND (reference sequence). The receptor comes from an adult woman who had mild COVID-19 (a few samples of this study predate the infection). Cell type and time point are not known. The specimen was PBMCs or a T cell subset sorted from them (not recorded which). The chain is built from TRBV19 and TRBJ2-1; 7 bases match TRBD1. The CDR3 protein is CASRTGQSSYNEQFF. The CDR3 DNA is TGTGCCAGTAGGACGGGACAGAGCTCCTACAATGAGCAGTTCTTC.